This passage covers 9 T cell receptor beta chains from one sample sequenced in a study of T cell responses to AZD1222 COVID-19 vaccine. Here immunoSEQ multiplex PCR was the method, and the copy in TCRdb shows in-frame clones only, minus some. The profile shows under 200,000 clones, 80% to 95% of them singletons. The specimen was peripheral blood, collected on day 0 of AZD1222 vaccination. The receptors originated from an adult in good health.

This chain joins TRBV5-1 and TRBJ1-5, with D unresolved. With 0 bases removed from V and 3 bases from J, the gap between germline ends came to 7 bases. This CDR3 is built from 14 residues. Germline CDR1 SGHRS, CDR2 YFSETQ. CDR3 sequence: CASSLGQPNQPQHF. As DNA, the CDR3 is TGCGCCAGCAGCTTGGGGCAGCCCAATCAGCCCCAGCATTTT.

V and J are TRBV18 and TRBJ1-6, with D unclear. Germline CDR1 KGHSH, CDR2 LQKENI. The length of the CDR3 is 13 residues. Trimming stripped 1 base from V and 8 bases from J, with 6 bases between. This CDR3 reads CASSPRLDSPLHF. CDR3 coding DNA: TGTGCCAGCTCACCACGATTGGATTCACCCCTCCACTTT.

The chain couples TRBV7-9 to TRBJ1-5, with 12 bases aligning to TRBD1. Germline-derived CDR1 and CDR2 are SEHNR and FQNEAQ (reference sequence). J lost 8 bases, V lost 1 base, and 6 bases had no gene match. This CDR3 has 16 amino acids. The CDR3: CASSLGGTGGAEPQHF. The CDR3 bases are TGTGCCAGCAGCTTAGGGGGGACAGGGGGCGCAGAGCCCCAGCATTTT.

The rearrangement joins TRBV18 to TRBJ2-7; D not resolved. V lost 6 bases and J 2 bases, leaving 5 bases between the germline ends. In germline, CDR1 is KGHSH, CDR2 LQKENI. This CDR3 comprises 11 residues. CDR3 residues: CASSPTYEQYF. The CDR3 DNA sequence: TGTGCCAGCTCCCCGACCTACGAGCAGTACTTC.

The V and J genes are TRBV11-2 and TRBJ2-2; no firm D call. The V end lost 1 base, the J end lost 5 bases, and 5 bases lay between the germline ends. CDR1 and CDR2 (germline): SGHAT, FQNNGV. The length of the CDR3 is 13 residues. CDR3 bases: TGTGCCAGCAGCTTAGGGGGTACCGGGGAGCTGTTTTTT. It is translated as CASSLGGTGELFF. The entire variable domain, with the rest obtained from reference TRBV11-2 and TRBJ2-2, is as follows: EAGVAQSPRYKIIEKRQSVAFWCNPISGHATLYWYQQILGQGPKLLIQFQNNGVVDDSQLPKDRFSAERLKGVDSTLKIQPAKLEDSAVYLCASSLGGTGELFFGEGSRLTVL.

This chain links TRBV7-2 with TRBJ1-1, with TRBD1 matching 7 bases. Germline V lookup: CDR1 SGHTA, CDR2 FQGNSA. This CDR3 is 16 amino acids long. J lost 1 base, V lost 5 bases, and 10 bases had no gene match. This CDR3 reads CASSPPVGTANTEAFF. In DNA form, the CDR3 reads TGTGCCAGCAGCCCCCCCGTCGGGACAGCGAACACTGAAGCTTTCTTT.

The sample holds one count of this clone. This chain connects TRBV7-2 to TRBJ1-1; tentatively, D is TRBD1 (5 bases). Trimming pared 3 bases from V and 1 base from J, leaving 9 bases between. The CDR3 sequence is 14 residues long. The germline gives CDR1 SGHTA, CDR2 FQGNSA. The CDR3 DNA reads as TGTGCCAGCAGCTTTGGGACCGCGAACACTGAAGCTTTCTTT. Translating it yields CASSFGTANTEAFF.

This chain connects TRBV5-1 to TRBJ2-4; D unclear. Germline V gene lookup returns CDR1 SGHRS and CDR2 YFSETQ. This CDR3 comprises 14 residues. V lost 4 bases to trimming and J lost 5 bases, with 13 bases between them. As DNA, the CDR3 is TGCGCCAGCAGCGCGAACTGGGGTCAAAACATTCAGTACTTC. Translating gives CASSANWGQNIQYF. Full variable domain (missing parts from reference TRBV5-1 and TRBJ2-4): KAGVTQTPRYLIKTRGQQVTLSCSPISGHRSVSWYQQTPGQGLQFLFEYFSETQRNKGNFPGRFSGRQFSNSRSEMNVSTLELGDSALYLCASSANWGQNIQYFGAGTRLSVL.

This clone was found a few times. This rearrangement joins TRBV24-1 to TRBJ1-4; no reliable D call. Looked up from germline, CDR1 is KGHDR and CDR2 is SFDVKD. Trimming took off 11 bases at V and 8 bases at J, with 14 bases between the two ends. The CDR3 loop spans 12 amino acids. This CDR3 is CAISRIREKLFF. The CDR3 DNA is TGTGCCATTTCCCGAATAAGGGAAAAACTGTTTTTT.